This T cell receptor (beta chain) was retrieved from a study of OX40 agonist ivuxolimab in advanced cancers. Study-wide background: Patients with prior anti-PD-1, anti-PD-L1 or anti-CTLA-4 therapy were eligible; less than 50% had some. Study outcomes and limitations: Mean expanded clone counts were higher in CD8+ than CD4+ T cells.

V lost 4 bases and J 5 bases, leaving 14 bases between the germline ends. The CDR3 spans 13 residues. The germline CDR1 and CDR2 sequences are SQVTM and ANQGSEA. Details on this clone: Its target is not known.

Repertoires were generated with immunoSEQ multiplex PCR, while TCRdb's copy carries only in-frame clones and drops some. Found here are approximately 68,000 clones, 80% to 85% of them singletons; the top ten hold 6% to 8%. This material consisted of CD4+ or CD8+ T cells sorted from blood, taken in a trial of the OX40 agonist ivuxolimab. J is TRBJ2-5 and V is TRBV29-1, with D perhaps given as TRBD1 or TRBD2 (7 bases each). The clonotype originates from an adult with an advanced solid tumor such as melanoma, head and neck, liver or kidney cancer. The CDR3: CSVAGGAGETQYF. Written as DNA, the CDR3 is TGCAGCGTTGCAGGGGGGGCCGGGGAGACCCAGTACTTC.